This T cell receptor (beta chain) is from a study of T cell repertoires in cytomegalovirus infection. At the level of the study: The authors relied on CMV epitopes, both recently identified HLA-C-restricted and well-studied HLA-B-restricted. Signatures in public TCR beta sequences pointed to both CMV infection and matching HLA type. Whole-study findings and limits: The ex vivo response was dominated by HLA-C-restricted CMV-specific TCR beta clonotypes.

TCRdb used MiXCR to reprocess the reads, holding one entry per CDR3 protein. Among about 830,000 distinct CDR3 sequences, 32% were seen once, and the ten largest hold 12%. On this clonotype: Its target is unknown.

V lost 1 base and J 3 bases, leaving 19 bases between the germline ends. CDR1 and CDR2 from the germline V gene are SGHVT and SQSDAQ. The CDR3 covers 18 residues. The V and J genes are TRBV7-4 and TRBJ2-1; possibly TRBD2 for D (5 bases). The specimen comprised cultured CD8+ T cells from PBMCs, sampled from culture after CMV antigen stimulation. This receptor was obtained from a human donor in good health (CMV status not recorded). Some clones in this sample may be carry-over from other donors' samples. The CDR3 region is CASSLGRHSGGDYNEQFF. CDR3 nucleotides: TGTGCCAGCAGCTTAGGTCGACACAGCGGTGGGGACTACAATGAGCAGTTCTTC.